This T cell receptor beta chain was sequenced for a study of blood T cell repertoires in COVID-19. Looking at the study overall: Some COVID-19 samples were acute and others convalescent; all came from the United States, Italy and Spain. The cDNA or gDNA used as material had been derived from T cells, B-cell-depleted T cells, or PBMCs.

The CDR3 covers 14 residues. V shed 7 bases, J shed 1 base, and the junction held 6 bases outside the gene matches. CDR1 and CDR2 (germline): SNHLY, FYNNEI. As processed by the authors: Estimation of nucleated cell counts relied on the amplification of reference gene primers. The method was immunoSEQ multiplex PCR; TCRdb's version includes in-frame clones alone and lacks a portion of them. Clonal size and the V and J genes are those of that table, whereas D and trimming came from the DNA. Of roughly 45,000 clones in the sample, approximately 88% were seen once. The chain uses TRBV2 and TRBJ1-2, with 7 positions matching TRBD1. The specimen sequenced was peripheral blood. The TCR was taken from a man aged 50 to 59 with active COVID-19. Here the CDR3 reads CASKLPGGNYGYTF. Here the CDR3 DNA reads TGTGCCAGCAAACTCCCAGGGGGTAACTATGGCTACACCTTC.